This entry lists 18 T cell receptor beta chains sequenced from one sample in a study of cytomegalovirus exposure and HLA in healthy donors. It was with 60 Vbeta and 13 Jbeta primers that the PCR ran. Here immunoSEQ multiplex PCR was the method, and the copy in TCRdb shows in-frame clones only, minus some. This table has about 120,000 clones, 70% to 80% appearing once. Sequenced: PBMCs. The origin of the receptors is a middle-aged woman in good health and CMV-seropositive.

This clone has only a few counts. This chain's CDR3 is CASRDRKGIYGYTF. CDR3 sequence (DNA): TGTGCCAGCAGGGACAGGAAGGGCATCTATGGCTACACCTTC. The chain links TRBV6-5 to TRBJ1-2, with TRBD1 matching over 7 bases. The CDR3 loop spans 14 amino acids. J lost 4 bases, V lost 6 bases, and 8 bases had no gene match. In germline, CDR1 is MNHEY, CDR2 SVGAGI.

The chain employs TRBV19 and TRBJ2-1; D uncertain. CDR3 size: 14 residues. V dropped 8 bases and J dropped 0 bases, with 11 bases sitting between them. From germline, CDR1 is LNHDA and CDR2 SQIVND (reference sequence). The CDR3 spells CASQPPGSYNEQFF. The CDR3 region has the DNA TGTGCCAGTCAACCCCCCGGCTCCTACAATGAGCAGTTCTTC.

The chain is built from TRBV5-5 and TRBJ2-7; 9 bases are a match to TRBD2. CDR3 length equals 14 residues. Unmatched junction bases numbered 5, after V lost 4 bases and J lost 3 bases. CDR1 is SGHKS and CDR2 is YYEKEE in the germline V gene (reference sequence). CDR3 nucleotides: TGTGCCAGCAGCCCCCGACTAGCGGTCTACGAGCAGTACTTC. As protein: CASSPRLAVYEQYF.

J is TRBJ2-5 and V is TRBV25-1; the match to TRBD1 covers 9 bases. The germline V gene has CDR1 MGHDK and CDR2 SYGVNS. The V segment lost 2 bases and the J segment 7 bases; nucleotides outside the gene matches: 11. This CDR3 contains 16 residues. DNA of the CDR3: TGTGCCAGCAGTGAACCTGGGACAGGGTCCGAGGGGACCCAGTACTTC. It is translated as CASSEPGTGSEGTQYF.

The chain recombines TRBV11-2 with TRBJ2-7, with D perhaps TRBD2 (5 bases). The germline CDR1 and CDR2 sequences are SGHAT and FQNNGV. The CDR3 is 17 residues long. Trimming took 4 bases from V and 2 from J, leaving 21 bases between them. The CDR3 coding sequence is TGTGCCAGCAGCTCCCATTTTCGTGGGGAGCTTGCCTACGAGCAGTACTTC. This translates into CASSSHFRGELAYEQYF.

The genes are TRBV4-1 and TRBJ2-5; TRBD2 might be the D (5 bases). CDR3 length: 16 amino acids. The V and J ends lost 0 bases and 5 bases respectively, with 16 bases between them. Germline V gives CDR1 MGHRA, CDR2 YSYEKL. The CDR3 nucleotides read TGCGCCAGCAGCCAAGAAGGGAGAGCTAGGGCGGAGACCCAGTACTTC. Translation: CASSQEGRARAETQYF.

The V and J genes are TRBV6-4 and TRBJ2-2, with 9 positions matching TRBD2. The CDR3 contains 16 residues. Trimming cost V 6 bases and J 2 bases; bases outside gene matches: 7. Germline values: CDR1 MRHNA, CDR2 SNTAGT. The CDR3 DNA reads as TGTGCCAGCAGCGTTGGAGCGGGAGGCAACACCGGGGAGCTGTTTTTT. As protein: CASSVGAGGNTGELFF.

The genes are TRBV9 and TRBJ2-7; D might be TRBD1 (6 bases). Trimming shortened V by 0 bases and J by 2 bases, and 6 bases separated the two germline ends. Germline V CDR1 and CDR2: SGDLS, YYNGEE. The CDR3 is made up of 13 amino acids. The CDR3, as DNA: TGTGCCAGCAGCGTAGGGGACACCTACGAGCAGTACTTC. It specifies CASSVGDTYEQYF.

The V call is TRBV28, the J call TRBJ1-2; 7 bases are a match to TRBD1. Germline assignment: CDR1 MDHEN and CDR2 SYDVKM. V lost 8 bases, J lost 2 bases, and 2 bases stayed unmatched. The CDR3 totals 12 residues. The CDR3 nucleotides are TGTGCCAGCTCGACAGGGAACTATGGCTACACCTTC. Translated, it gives CASSTGNYGYTF.

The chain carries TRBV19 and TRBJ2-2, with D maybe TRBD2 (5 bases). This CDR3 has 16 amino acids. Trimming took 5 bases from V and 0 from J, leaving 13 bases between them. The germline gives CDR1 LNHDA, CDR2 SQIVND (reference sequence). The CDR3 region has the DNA TGTGCCAGTAGTCTCTTGCGACTATCGAACACCGGGGAGCTGTTTTTT. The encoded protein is CASSLLRLSNTGELFF. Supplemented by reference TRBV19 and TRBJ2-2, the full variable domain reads DGGITQSPKYLFRKEGQNVTLSCEQNLNHDAMYWYRQDPGQGLRLIYYSQIVNDFQKGDIAEGYSVSREKKESFPLTVTSAQKNPTAFYLCASSLLRLSNTGELFFGEGSRLTVL.

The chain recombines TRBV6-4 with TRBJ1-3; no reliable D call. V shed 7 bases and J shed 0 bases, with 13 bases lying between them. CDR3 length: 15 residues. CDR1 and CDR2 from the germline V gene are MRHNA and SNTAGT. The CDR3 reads CASKGGVGSGNTIYF. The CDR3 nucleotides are TGTGCCAGCAAGGGCGGGGTAGGCTCTGGAAACACCATATATTTT.

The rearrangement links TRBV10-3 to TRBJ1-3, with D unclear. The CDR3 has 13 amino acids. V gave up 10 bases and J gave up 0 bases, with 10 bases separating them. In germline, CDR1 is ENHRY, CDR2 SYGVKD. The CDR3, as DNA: TGTGCCACTAACGTCGTCTCTGGAAACACCATATATTTT. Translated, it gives CATNVVSGNTIYF.

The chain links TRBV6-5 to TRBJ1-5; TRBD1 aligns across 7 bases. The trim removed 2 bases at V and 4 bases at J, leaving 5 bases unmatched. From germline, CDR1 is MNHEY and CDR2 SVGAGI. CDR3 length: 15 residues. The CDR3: CASSYGTGQNQPQHF. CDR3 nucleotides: TGTGCCAGCAGTTACGGGACGGGACAGAATCAGCCCCAGCATTTT.

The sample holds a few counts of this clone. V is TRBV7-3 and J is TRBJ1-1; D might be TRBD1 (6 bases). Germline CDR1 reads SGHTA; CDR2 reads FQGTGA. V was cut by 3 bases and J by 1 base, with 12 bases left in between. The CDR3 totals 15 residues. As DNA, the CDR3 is TGTGCCAGCAGCTTCGGGGGGGGCCAGAACACTGAAGCTTTCTTT. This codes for CASSFGGGQNTEAFF.

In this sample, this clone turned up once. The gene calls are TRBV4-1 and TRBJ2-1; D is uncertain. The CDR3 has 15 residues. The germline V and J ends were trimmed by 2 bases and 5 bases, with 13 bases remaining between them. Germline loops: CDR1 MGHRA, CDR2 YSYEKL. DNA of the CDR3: TGCGCCAGCAGCCAACCTCAGCTAGGTCACAATGAGCAGTTCTTC. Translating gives CASSQPQLGHNEQFF.

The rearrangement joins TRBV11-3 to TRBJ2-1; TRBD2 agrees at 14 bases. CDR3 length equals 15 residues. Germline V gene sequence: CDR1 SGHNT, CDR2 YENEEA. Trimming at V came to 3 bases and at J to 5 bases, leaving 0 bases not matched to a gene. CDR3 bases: TGTGCCAGCAGCTTGGGACTAGCGGGAGACAATGAGCAGTTCTTC. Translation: CASSLGLAGDNEQFF.

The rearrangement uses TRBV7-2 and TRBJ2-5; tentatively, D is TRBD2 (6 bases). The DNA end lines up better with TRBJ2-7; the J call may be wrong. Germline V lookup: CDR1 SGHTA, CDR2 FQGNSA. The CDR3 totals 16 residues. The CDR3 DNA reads TGTGCCAGCAGCTCCTTTGGGGGACTCCGCTCCTACGAGCAGTACTTC. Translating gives CASSSFGGLRSYEQYF.

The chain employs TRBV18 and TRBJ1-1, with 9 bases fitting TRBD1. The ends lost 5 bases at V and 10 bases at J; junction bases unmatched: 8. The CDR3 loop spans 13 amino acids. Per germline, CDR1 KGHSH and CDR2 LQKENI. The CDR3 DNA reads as TGTGCCAGCTCAACAGGACAGGGGCAGGGAGCTTTCTTT. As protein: CASSTGQGQGAFF.